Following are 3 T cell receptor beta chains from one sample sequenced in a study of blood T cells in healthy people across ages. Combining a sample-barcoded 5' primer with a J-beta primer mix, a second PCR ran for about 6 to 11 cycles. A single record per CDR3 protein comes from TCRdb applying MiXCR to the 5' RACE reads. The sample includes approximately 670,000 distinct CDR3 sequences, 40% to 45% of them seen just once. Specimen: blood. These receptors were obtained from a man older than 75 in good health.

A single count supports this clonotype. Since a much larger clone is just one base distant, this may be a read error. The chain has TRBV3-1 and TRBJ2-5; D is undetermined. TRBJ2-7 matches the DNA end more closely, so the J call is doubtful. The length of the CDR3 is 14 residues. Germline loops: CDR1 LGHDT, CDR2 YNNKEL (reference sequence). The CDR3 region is CTSSTQVPMDEQYF. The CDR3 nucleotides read TGTACCAGCAGCACCCAAGTGCCCATGGACGAGCAGTACTTC.

CDR3 sequence (DNA): TGTGCCAGCAGTCCTAGTCCGGGTACCTACGAGCAGTACTTC. This sequence encodes CASSPSPGTYEQYF. The chain has TRBV27 and TRBJ2-7; D not certain. Trimming removed 5 bases at V and 2 bases at J, with 13 bases between. Germline loops: CDR1 MNHEY, CDR2 SMNVEV (reference sequence). The CDR3 totals 14 residues.

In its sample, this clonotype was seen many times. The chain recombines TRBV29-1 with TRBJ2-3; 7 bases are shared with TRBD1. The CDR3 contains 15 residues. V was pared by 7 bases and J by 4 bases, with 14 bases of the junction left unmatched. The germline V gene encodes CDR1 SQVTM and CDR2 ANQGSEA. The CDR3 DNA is TGCAGCGACACAGGGGCCACGCCGTTCGCAGATACGCAGTATTTT. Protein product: CSDTGATPFADTQYF.